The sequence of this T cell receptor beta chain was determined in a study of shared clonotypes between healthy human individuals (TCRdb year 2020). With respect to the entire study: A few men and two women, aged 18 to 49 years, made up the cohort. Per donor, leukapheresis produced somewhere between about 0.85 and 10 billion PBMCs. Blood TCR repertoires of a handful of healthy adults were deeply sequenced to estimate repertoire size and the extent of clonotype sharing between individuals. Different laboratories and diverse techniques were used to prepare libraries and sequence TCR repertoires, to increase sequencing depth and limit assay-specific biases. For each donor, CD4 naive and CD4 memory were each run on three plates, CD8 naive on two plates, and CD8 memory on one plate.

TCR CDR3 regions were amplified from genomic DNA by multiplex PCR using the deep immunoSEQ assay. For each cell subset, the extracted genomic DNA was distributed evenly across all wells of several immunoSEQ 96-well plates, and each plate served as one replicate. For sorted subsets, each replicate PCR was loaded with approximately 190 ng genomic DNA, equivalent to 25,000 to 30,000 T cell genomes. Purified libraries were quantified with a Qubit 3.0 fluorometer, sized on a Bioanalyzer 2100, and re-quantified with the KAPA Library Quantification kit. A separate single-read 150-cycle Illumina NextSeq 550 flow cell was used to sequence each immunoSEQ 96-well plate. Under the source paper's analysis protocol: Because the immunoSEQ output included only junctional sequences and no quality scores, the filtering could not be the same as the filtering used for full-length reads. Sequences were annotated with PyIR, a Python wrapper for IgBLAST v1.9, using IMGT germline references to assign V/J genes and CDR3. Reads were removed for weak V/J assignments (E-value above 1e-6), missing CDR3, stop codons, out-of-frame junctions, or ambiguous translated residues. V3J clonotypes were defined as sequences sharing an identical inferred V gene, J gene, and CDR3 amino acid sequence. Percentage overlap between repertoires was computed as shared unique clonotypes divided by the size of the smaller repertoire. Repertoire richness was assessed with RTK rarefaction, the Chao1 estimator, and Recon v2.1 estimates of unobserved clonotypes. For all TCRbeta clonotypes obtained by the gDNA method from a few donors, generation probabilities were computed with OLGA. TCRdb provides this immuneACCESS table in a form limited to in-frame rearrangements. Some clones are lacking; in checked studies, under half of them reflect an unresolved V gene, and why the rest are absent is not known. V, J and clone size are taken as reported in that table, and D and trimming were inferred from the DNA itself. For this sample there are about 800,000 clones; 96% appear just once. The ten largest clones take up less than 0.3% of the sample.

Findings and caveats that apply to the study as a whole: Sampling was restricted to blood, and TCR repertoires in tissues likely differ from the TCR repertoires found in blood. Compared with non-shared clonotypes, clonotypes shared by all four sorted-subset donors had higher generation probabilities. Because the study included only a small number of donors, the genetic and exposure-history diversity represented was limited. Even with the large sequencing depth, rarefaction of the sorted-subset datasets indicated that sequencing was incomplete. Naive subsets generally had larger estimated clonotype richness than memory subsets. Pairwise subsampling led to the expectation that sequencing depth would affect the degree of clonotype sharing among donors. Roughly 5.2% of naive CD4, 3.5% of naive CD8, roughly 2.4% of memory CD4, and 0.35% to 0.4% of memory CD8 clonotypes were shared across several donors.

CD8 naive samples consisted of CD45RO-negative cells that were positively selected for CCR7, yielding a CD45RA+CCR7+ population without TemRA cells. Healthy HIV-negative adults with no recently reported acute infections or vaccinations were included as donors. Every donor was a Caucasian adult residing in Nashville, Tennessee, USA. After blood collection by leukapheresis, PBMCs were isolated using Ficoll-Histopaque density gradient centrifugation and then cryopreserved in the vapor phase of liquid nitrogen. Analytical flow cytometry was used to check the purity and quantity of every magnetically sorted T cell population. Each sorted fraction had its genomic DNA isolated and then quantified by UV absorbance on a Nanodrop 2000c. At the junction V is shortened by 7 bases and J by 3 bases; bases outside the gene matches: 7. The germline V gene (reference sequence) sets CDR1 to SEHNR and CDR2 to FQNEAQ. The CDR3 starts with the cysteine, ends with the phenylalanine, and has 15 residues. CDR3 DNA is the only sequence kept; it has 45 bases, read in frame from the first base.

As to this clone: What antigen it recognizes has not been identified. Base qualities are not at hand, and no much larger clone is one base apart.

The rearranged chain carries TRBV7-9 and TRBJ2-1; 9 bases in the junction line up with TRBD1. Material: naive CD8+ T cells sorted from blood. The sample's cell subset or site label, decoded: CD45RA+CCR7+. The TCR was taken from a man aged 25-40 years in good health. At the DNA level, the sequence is TGTGCCAGCACCCATACGGGACAGGGCTACAATGAGCAGTTCTTC. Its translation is CASTHTGQGYNEQFF.